The rows below give T cell receptor beta chains drawn from one sample of a study of cytomegalovirus exposure and HLA in healthy donors. Some clones are missing from TCRdb's copy, which holds only in-frame ones; the method was immunoSEQ multiplex PCR. Among 70,000 to 100,000 clones listed, roughly 63% were seen once. The sample was PBMCs. The receptors derive from a woman aged 50 to 65 in good health and CMV-seropositive. CDR3s include the opening cysteine and the closing phenylalanine or tryptophan. Where a row states a size, it is once, few, many or the class of an expanded clone; other rows omit it.

v_gene	abundance	CDR3aa
TRBV13	-	CASSLRVVGDREQYF
TRBV30	-	CAWIPNRVTDTQYF
TRBV10-3	once	CAISEGSRGTGHDEQYF
TRBV5-4	-	CASSQGGGSNTEAFF
TRBV29-1	-	CSVEKGASAYNEQFF
TRBV2	-	CASTQLQAAGNTIYF
TRBV7-6	few	CASSLVGLAVSSSYNEQFF
TRBV2	-	CASSGQGNMNTEAFF
TRBV30	-	CAWSVLAGGTGELFF
TRBV28	-	CASSSVISGANVLTF
TRBV2	-	CASSPERRGQPQHF
TRBV10-2	few	CASSSPPETYEQYF
TRBV5-4	-	CASSPETGGRGEKLFF
TRBV6-1	-	CASSDTGGAFNEQFF
TRBV18	-	CASSPPASRDSYTF
TRBV5-1	few	CASSFTTGTGVLNTEAFF
TRBV6-1	-	CASSEFPQALSPLHF
TRBV7-6	-	CASSLRGQDYTGELFF
TRBV7-8	-	CASSGRGSVHSPLHF
TRBV2	few	CASKPGQGLSGYTF
TRBV7-9	-	CASSLAQGQGNQPQHF
TRBV10-2	-	CASRSQGNPQETQYF
TRBV29-1	-	CSVAGGAGDTQYF
TRBV5-5	-	CASSWDFRSSYEQYF
TRBV19	-	CASSKGTGTDSNYGYTF
TRBV6-5	-	CASSPGGNEQFF
TRBV5-1	-	CASSSRSDSYEQYF
TRBV5-8	-	CASSSGLAGGSTDTQYF
TRBV7-2	once	CASSFGLDVDGYTF
TRBV7-2	once	CASSLASPAYEQYF
TRBV5-1	-	CASSRATPGQGPDTQYF
TRBV5-4	-	CASSLQWNTEAFF
TRBV5-1	once	CASSLASGTEAFF
TRBV28	-	CASSLFDSVFMNTEAFF
TRBV19	-	CASSARDRQYF
TRBV28	-	CASSPLDRVRSPLHF
TRBV7-2	-	CASSLMGGGAPDTQYF
TRBV20-1	-	CSASKNTEAFF
TRBV9	-	CASSGGEFGVEKLFF
TRBV27	-	CASSFTRGENYEQYF
TRBV2	-	CASSETDTSSQFF
TRBV13	-	CASSKGLDYEQYF
TRBV28	-	CASSLLQGEFTEAFF
TRBV19	-	CASSTGKETQYF
TRBV7-2	-	CASSLGQPSSGNTIYF
TRBV7-9	-	CASSVRTGDPFWGYTF
TRBV2	-	CASSEAGTGNTQYF
TRBV2	-	CASSVGGGSTEAFF
TRBV5-4	few	CASSLDRANEKLFF
TRBV7-2	-	CASSLNLGGTEAFF
TRBV6-1	few	CASSEALPGTPYEQYF
TRBV5-1	-	CASSWTGGETQYF
TRBV5-1	-	CASSLSGANHQPQHF
TRBV7-2	few	CASSSVTAYEQYF
TRBV7-2	many	CASSFTGGTGFGYTF
TRBV19	-	CASSGQLLNTEAFF